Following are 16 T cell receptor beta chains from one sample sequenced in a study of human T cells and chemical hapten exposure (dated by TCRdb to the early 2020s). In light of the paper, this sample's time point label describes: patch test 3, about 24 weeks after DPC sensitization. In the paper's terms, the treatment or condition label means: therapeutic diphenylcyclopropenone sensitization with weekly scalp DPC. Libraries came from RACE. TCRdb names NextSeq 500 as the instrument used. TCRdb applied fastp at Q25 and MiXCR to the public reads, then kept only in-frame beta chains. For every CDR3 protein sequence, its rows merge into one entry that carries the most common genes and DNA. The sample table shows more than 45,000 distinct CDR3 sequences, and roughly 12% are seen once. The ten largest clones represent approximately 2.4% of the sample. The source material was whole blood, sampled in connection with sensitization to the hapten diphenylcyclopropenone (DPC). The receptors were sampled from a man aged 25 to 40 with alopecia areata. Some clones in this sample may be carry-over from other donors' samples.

CDR3 bases: TGTGCCACCAGTGATTCGAACCCGGGACATCAGCCCCAGCATTTT. Its protein is CATSDSNPGHQPQHF. V and J are TRBV24-1 and TRBJ1-5; D might be TRBD1 (5 bases). The CDR3 is made up of 15 amino acids. Between the trimmed V and J ends, which lost 2 bases and 5 bases, there was a span of 12 bases. Looked up from germline, CDR1 is KGHDR and CDR2 is SFDVKD.

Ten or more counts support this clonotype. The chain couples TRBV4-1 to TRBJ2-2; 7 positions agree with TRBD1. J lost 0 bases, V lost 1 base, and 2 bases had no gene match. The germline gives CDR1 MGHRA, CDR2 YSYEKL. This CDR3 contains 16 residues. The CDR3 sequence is CASSQAGTANTGELFF. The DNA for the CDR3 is TGCGCCAGCAGCCAAGCGGGGACAGCGAACACCGGGGAGCTGTTTTTT.

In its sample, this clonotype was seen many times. CDR3 bases: TGTGCCAGCAGTCTGGGGACAGGGGATCAGCCCCAGCATTTT. Its protein product is CASSLGTGDQPQHF. The rearrangement uses TRBV12-3 or TRBV12-4 and TRBJ1-5; TRBD1 agrees at 10 bases. The CDR3 runs 14 residues. V lost 5 bases to trimming and J lost 5 bases; unmatched junction nucleotides: 3.

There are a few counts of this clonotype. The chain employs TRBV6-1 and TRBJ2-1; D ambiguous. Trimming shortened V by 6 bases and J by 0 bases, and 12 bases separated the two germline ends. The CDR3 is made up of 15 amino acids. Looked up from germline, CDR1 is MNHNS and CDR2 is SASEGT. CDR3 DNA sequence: TGTGCCAGCAGCCGGACCTCTAGCTCCTACAATGAGCAGTTCTTC. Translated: CASSRTSSSYNEQFF.

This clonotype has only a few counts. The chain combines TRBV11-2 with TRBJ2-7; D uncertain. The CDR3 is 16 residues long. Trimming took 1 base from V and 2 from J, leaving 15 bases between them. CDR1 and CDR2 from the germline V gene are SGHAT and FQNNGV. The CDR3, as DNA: TGTGCCAGCAGCTTAGGCGTCGGCCGGGTAACCTACGAGCAGTACTTC. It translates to CASSLGVGRVTYEQYF.

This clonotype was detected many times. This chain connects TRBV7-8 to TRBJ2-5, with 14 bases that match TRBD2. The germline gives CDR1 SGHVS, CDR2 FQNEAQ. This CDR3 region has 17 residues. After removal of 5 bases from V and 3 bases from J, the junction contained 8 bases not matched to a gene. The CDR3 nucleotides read TGTGCCAGCAGCCAAGGGACTAGCGGGGGAGCCGAAGAGACCCAGTACTTC. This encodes CASSQGTSGGAEETQYF.

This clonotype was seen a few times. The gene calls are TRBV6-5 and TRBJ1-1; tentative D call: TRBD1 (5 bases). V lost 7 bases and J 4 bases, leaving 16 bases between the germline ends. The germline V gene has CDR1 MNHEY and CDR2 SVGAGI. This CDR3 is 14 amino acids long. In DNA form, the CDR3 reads TGTGCCAGCACCAGCAACCAGGGCCCCACTGAAGCTTTCTTT. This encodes CASTSNQGPTEAFF.

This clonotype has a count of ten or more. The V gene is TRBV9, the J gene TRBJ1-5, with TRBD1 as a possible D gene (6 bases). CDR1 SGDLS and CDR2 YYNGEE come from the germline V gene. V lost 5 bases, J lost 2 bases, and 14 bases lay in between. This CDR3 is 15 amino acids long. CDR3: CASSVGTYGNQPQHF. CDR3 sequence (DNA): TGTGCCAGCAGTGTCGGGACATATGGCAATCAGCCCCAGCATTTT. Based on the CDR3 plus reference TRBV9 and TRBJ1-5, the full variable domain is DSGVTQTPKHLITATGQRVTLRCSPRSGDLSVYWYQQSLDQGLQFLIQYYNGEERAKGNILERFSAQQFPDLHSELNLSSLELGDSALYFCASSVGTYGNQPQHFGDGTRLSIL.

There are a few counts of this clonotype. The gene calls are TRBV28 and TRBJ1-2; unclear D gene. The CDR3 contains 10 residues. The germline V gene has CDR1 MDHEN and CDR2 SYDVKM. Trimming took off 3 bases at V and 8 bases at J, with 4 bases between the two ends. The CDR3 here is CASSFQGYTF. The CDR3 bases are TGTGCCAGCAGTTTCCAGGGCTACACCTTC.

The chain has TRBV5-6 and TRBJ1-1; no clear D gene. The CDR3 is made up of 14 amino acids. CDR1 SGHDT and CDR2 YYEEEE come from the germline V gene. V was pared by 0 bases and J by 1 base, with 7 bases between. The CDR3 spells CASSLGRRNTEAFF. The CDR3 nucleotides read TGTGCCAGCAGCTTGGGACGTCGGAACACTGAAGCTTTCTTT.

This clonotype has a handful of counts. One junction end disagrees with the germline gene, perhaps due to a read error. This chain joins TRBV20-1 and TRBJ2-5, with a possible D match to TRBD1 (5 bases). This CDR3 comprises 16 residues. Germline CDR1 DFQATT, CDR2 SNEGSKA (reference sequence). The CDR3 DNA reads TGCAGTGTTAGAAACCCCGAGGCTCAGGGCCAAGAGACCCAGTACTTC. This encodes CSVRNPEAQGQETQYF.

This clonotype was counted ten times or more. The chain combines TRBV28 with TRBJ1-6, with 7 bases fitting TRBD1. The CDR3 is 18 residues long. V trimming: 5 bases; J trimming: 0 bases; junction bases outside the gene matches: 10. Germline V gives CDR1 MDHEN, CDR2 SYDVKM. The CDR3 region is CASSVIRGGSSYNSPLHF. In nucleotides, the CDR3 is TGTGCCAGCAGTGTAATCAGGGGGGGAAGCTCCTATAATTCACCCCTCCACTTT.

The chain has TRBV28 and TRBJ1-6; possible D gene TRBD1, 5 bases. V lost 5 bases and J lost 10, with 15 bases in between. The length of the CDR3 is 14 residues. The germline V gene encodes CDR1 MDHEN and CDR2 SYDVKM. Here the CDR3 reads CASSPPSRGSPLHF. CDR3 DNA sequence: TGTGCCAGCAGTCCCCCATCGAGGGGATCACCCCTCCACTTT.

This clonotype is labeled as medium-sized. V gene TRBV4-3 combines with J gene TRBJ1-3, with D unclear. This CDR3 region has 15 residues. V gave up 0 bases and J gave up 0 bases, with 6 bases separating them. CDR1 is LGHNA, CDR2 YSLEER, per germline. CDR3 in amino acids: CASSQDLTSGNTIYF. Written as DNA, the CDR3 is TGCGCCAGCAGCCAAGATCTCACCTCTGGAAACACCATATATTTT.

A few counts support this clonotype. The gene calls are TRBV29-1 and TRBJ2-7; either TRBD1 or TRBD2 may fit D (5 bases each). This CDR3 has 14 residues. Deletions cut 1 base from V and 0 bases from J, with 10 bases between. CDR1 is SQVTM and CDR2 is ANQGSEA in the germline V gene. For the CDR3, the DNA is TGCAGCGTTGAAGGGGACGGCCTCTCCTACGAGCAGTACTTC. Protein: CSVEGDGLSYEQYF.

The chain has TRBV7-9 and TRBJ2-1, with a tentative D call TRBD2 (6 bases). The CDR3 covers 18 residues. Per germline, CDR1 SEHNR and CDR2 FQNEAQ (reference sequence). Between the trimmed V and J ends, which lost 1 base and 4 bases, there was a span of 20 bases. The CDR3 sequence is CASSLVWTTGAEYNEQFF. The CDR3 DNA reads TGTGCCAGCAGCTTAGTTTGGACTACGGGCGCGGAGTACAATGAGCAGTTCTTC.